One and the same sample provided the 11 T cell receptor beta chains below, sequenced in a study of shared clonotypes between healthy human individuals (dated by TCRdb to about 2020). Libraries were made using the immunoSEQ multiplex PCR assay. In its TCRdb copy, this immuneACCESS table keeps in-frame sequences only and misses some clones. Where compared with another copy, unresolved V genes explain less than half of these, and the others have no known cause. The sample table contains around 500,000 clones; only one count was recorded for about four fifths of them. The ten largest clones take up less than 15% of the sample. Sequenced input: PBMCs. The receptors stem from a woman in her forties in good health. Some clones in this sample may be carry-over from other donors' samples.

V and J are TRBV19 and TRBJ1-5; D may be TRBD1 (5 bases). CDR3 length equals 15 residues. V was trimmed by 3 bases and J by 1 base, leaving 10 bases between them. The germline V gene encodes CDR1 LNHDA and CDR2 SQIVND (reference sequence). The CDR3 here is CASSMGRQSNQPQHF. For the CDR3, the DNA is TGTGCCAGTAGTATGGGGCGGCAGAGCAATCAGCCCCAGCATTTT. The variable domain in full, completed from reference TRBV19 and TRBJ1-5, reads DGGITQSPKYLFRKEGQNVTLSCEQNLNHDAMYWYRQDPGQGLRLIYYSQIVNDFQKGDIAEGYSVSREKKESFPLTVTSAQKNPTAFYLCASSMGRQSNQPQHFGDGTRLSIL.

This chain connects TRBV9 to TRBJ2-6, with TRBD1 matching 12 bases. The germline V gene encodes CDR1 SGDLS and CDR2 YYNGEE. With V trimmed by 3 bases and J by 3 bases, 4 bases remained unmatched. The CDR3 contains 17 residues. The CDR3 sequence: CASSDGTGGDGANVLTF. CDR3 DNA: TGTGCCAGCAGCGACGGGACAGGGGGCGATGGGGCCAACGTCCTGACTTTC.

This clone was recorded only once. The chain employs TRBV28 and TRBJ2-6; a weak D match, TRBD1 (6 bases). CDR3 length: 16 residues. CDR1 is MDHEN and CDR2 is SYDVKM in the germline V gene. V was pared by 5 bases and J by 1 base, with 12 bases between. CDR3 sequence reads: CASSAPTGSGANVLTF. CDR3 nucleotide sequence: TGTGCCAGCAGTGCGCCTACAGGGTCTGGGGCCAACGTCCTGACTTTC.

The V gene is TRBV5-4, the J gene TRBJ2-2; D gene ambiguous. Germline V gene data show CDR1 as SGHNT and CDR2 as YYREEE (reference sequence). This CDR3 region has 15 residues. Trimming stripped 2 bases from V and 0 bases from J, with 8 bases between. The CDR3 reads CASSFDPANTGELFF. CDR3 DNA sequence: TGTGCCAGCAGCTTCGATCCAGCGAACACCGGGGAGCTGTTTTTT.

The V gene is TRBV18, the J gene TRBJ1-3; weak D call: TRBD1 (6 bases). V was shortened by 3 bases and J by 0 bases, with 9 bases between the two germline ends. The CDR3 is 15 residues long. Germline CDR1 KGHSH, CDR2 LQKENI. This chain's CDR3 is CASSPRTASGNTIYF. CDR3 bases: TGTGCCAGCTCACCTCGGACAGCCTCTGGAAACACCATATATTTT. Drawing the rest from reference TRBV18 and TRBJ1-3, the complete variable domain is NAGVMQNPRHLVRRRGQEARLRCSPMKGHSHVYWYRQLPEEGLKFMVYLQKENIIDESGMPKERFSAEFPKEGPSILRIQQVVRGDSAAYFCASSPRTASGNTIYFGEGSWLTVV.

Note on this clone: Relative to the germline gene, one junction end is altered; a read error may explain this. The chain carries TRBV7-3 and TRBJ2-6; 7 positions match TRBD1. The CDR3 runs 18 residues. Looked up from germline, CDR1 is SGHTA and CDR2 is FQGTGA. The CDR3 loop reads CTSSPLGTANSGANVLTF. The DNA of the CDR3 is TGTACCAGCAGCCCTCTTGGGACAGCTAATTCTGGGGCCAACGTCCTGACTTTC. The full variable domain, in which reference TRBV7-3 and TRBJ2-6 provide the parts outside the CDR3, is GAGVSQTPSNKVTEKGKYVELRCDPISGHTALYWYRQSLGQGPEFLIYFQGTGAADDSGLPNDRFFAVRPEGSVSTLKIQRTERGDSAVYLCTSSPLGTANSGANVLTFGAGSRLTVL.

This sequence joins TRBV11-2 and TRBJ1-1; TRBD1 might be the D (5 bases). Germline values: CDR1 SGHAT, CDR2 FQNNGV. This CDR3 has 14 residues. V was pared by 7 bases and J by 6 bases, with 18 bases between. The CDR3 sequence is CASTPAGGWAEAFF. The CDR3 region has the DNA TGTGCCAGCACTCCGGCCGGGGGTTGGGCTGAAGCTTTCTTT.

The chain couples TRBV5-1 to TRBJ2-7, with 7 positions matching TRBD2. With 7 bases clipped from V and 5 bases from J, the junction kept 9 bases outside the gene matches. Germline values: CDR1 SGHRS, CDR2 YFSETQ. This CDR3 spans 13 amino acids. The chain's CDR3 is CASQGGQGDEQYF. Written as DNA, the CDR3 is TGCGCCAGCCAGGGAGGGCAAGGGGACGAGCAGTACTTC.

The genes are TRBV5-1 and TRBJ2-1, with 9 bases aligning to TRBD2. The length of the CDR3 is 15 residues. Germline loops: CDR1 SGHRS, CDR2 YFSETQ. J gave up 0 bases and V 5 bases, and 3 bases lay outside the gene matches. The CDR3 sequence is CASSQREASYNEQFF. CDR3 bases: TGCGCCAGCAGTCAGCGGGAGGCCTCCTACAATGAGCAGTTCTTC.

This chain uses TRBV11-1 with TRBJ2-7; D is perhaps TRBD2 (6 bases). V lost 5 bases and J 1 base, leaving 18 bases between the germline ends. This CDR3 comprises 16 residues. Germline-derived CDR1 and CDR2 are SGHAT and FQDESV (reference sequence). CDR3 region: CASSVTGGRSSYEQYF. DNA of the CDR3: TGTGCCAGCAGCGTAACTGGTGGGAGGTCATCCTACGAGCAGTACTTC.

Note on this clone: Other DNA sequences within the sample encode an identical CDR3. The chain has TRBV5-1 and TRBJ2-5, with D maybe TRBD1 (6 bases). Germline loops: CDR1 SGHRS, CDR2 YFSETQ. There are 14 residues in the CDR3. V was shortened by 0 bases and J by 5 bases, with 11 bases between the two germline ends. CDR3 bases: TGCGCCAGCAGCTTGGTTGGTCAGGGGGAGACCCAGTACTTC. This sequence encodes CASSLVGQGETQYF.